This is a list of T cell receptor beta chains from one sample in a study of control samples from healthy donors and cancer patients. Assay: immunoSEQ multiplex PCR; the TCRdb copy retains only in-frame clones and omits some. The data contain around 80,000 clones, approximately 89% of them seen just once; the ten biggest clones take up less than 7%. Material for sequencing was blood. These receptors came from a man aged 50-59 years in good health. CDR3s include the opening cysteine and the closing phenylalanine or tryptophan. A D gene is named only where the DNA matches it firmly. Size is omitted from some rows. Given values are once, few, many or a class for expanded clones.

TGTGCCAGCAAGACGGACAGTTACACTGAAGCTTTCTTT,CASKTDSYTEAFF,TRBJ1-1,TRBV12-3/TRBV12-4,13,NA,NA
TGTGCCAGCAGCTTAGCACTGGGCGAGGGCTACAATGAGCAGTTCTTC,CASSLALGEGYNEQFF,TRBJ2-1,TRBV7-9,16,NA,NA
TGTGCCAGCAGCTCTTACCTGGGACTTACCGAATCTGAAGCTTTCTTT,CASSSYLGLTESEAFF,TRBJ1-1,TRBV11-3,16,NA,NA
TGTGCCAGTAATCCAGGGGGAGGCTACAATGAGCAGTTCTTC,CASNPGGGYNEQFF,TRBJ2-1,TRBV19,14,NA,NA
TGTGCCAGTAGTTTCCGGACAGGGGGGACGGGAGAGCAGTACTTC,CASSFRTGGTGEQYF,TRBJ2-7,TRBV19,15,NA,TRBD1
TGTGCCAGCAGCTTAGGGTCTAGCGGGGGCCATGAGCAGTTCTTC,CASSLGSSGGHEQFF,TRBJ2-1,TRBV7-6,15,NA,TRBD2
TGTGCCAGCAGTGACGGGACCCCGTTAAAACTGTTTTTT,CASSDGTPLKLFF,TRBJ1-4,TRBV25-1,13,NA,NA
TGTGCCAGCTCACCACCGGGGGGTAGACCCCAAGAGACCCAGTACTTC,CASSPPGGRPQETQYF,TRBJ2-5,TRBV18,16,NA,NA
TGTGCCAGCAGCCTTGGGGACGGCTTATTCATGAACACTGAAGCTTTCTTT,CASSLGDGLFMNTEAFF,TRBJ1-1,TRBV7-6,17,NA,NA
TGTGCCAGCAGTGTGGGACAGACCAACACCGGGGAGCTGTTTTTT,CASSVGQTNTGELFF,TRBJ2-2,TRBV2,15,NA,TRBD1
TGTGCCAGCAGTCGCCGGGACAGAAAAGAGACCCAGTACTTC,CASSRRDRKETQYF,TRBJ2-5,TRBV6-5,14,NA,TRBD1
TGTGCCAGCAGCTTGCGGCTCGCGGGGGAGCTAGGACAAGAGACCCAGTACTTC,CASSLRLAGELGQETQYF,TRBJ2-5,TRBV5-4,18,NA,TRBD2
TGTGCCAGCAGTATTACAGGGGAATATGCCGGAAACACCATATATTTT,CASSITGEYAGNTIYF,TRBJ1-3,TRBV27,16,once,TRBD1
TGTGCCAGCAGTTACCGGGGACAGGGATACGGCTACACCTTC,CASSYRGQGYGYTF,TRBJ1-2,TRBV6-5,14,NA,TRBD1
TGTGCCAGCTTGACCGGGGCTGGAAACACCATATATTTT,CASLTGAGNTIYF,TRBJ1-3,TRBV6-5,13,once,NA
TGTGCCAGCAGTCAGGGACAGCTTAGCAATCAGCCCCAGCATTTT,CASSQGQLSNQPQHF,TRBJ1-5,TRBV27,15,NA,TRBD1
TGTGCCAGTAGTCCATTACGGGGGAACACTGAAGCTTTCTTT,CASSPLRGNTEAFF,TRBJ1-1,TRBV19,14,NA,NA
TGTGCCAGCAGAGAAAGTGGGGCGGGGGGACCTGCAGATACGCAGTATTTT,CASRESGAGGPADTQYF,TRBJ2-3,TRBV6-1,17,NA,TRBD2
TGCGCCAGCAGCCAAGAGCTGGGAGCAGGAGAGACCCAGTACTTC,CASSQELGAGETQYF,TRBJ2-5,TRBV4-1,15,NA,NA
TGTGCCAGCAGCCCCCCGCGGGGAGCCAAAAACATTCAGTACTTC,CASSPPRGAKNIQYF,TRBJ2-4,TRBV11-2,15,NA,NA
TGTGCCAGCAGCGCCCTCGACACTGAAGCTTTCTTT,CASSALDTEAFF,TRBJ1-1,TRBV9,12,NA,NA
TGTGCCAGCAGCCCCCAGGGTTATTCACCCCTCCACTTT,CASSPQGYSPLHF,TRBJ1-6,TRBV7-9,13,medium-sized,NA
TGTGCCAGCAGCCAAGAGCGGTATGGCTACACCTTC,CASSQERYGYTF,TRBJ1-2,TRBV3-1/TRBV3-2,12,NA,NA
TGTGCCAGCAGCGTCTATGCCAGCTCCTACAATGAGCAGTTCTTC,CASSVYASSYNEQFF,TRBJ2-1,TRBV5-4,15,NA,NA
TGCAGCGTCGCGGACAGGGGGAACAATCAGCCCCAGCATTTT,CSVADRGNNQPQHF,TRBJ1-5,TRBV29-1,14,NA,TRBD1
TGTGCCACCCAACCAAGGGGGGGCGGTTCAGAGACCCAGTACTTC,CATQPRGGGSETQYF,TRBJ2-5,TRBV19,15,NA,NA
TGTGCCAGCAGTGAGGGATACCGTGGCTACACCTTC,CASSEGYRGYTF,TRBJ1-2,TRBV2,12,NA,NA
TGTGCCAGCAGCTCCGGGATGTCTGCGGTTGATTCACCCCTCCACTTT,CASSSGMSAVDSPLHF,TRBJ1-6,TRBV6-6,16,NA,NA